This TCR beta chain was recovered during a study of human T cells and chemical hapten exposure (TCRdb year 2021). With regard to the full study: For sensitization, 2% DPC in acetone was applied to an approximately 2 cm by approximately 2 cm area of upper inner arm skin. Patients additionally received weekly therapeutic DPC doses to the scalp throughout the approximately 24-week study period. Patch testing was done on the upper back using Finn chambers containing 0.01% DPC, and results were scored after 6 days according to International Contact Dermatitis Research Group standards. Alopecia areata with under or over 50% scalp involvement, alopecia totalis and alopecia universalis were represented in the patient cohort, which was mostly female. The libraries were sequenced as a pool, and the TCR yield per sample differed mostly because of small variations in library volumes within the pool. The study tracked peripheral blood TCR repertoire changes in vivo during primary and secondary sensitization to the hapten diphenylcyclopropenone (DPC) in alopecia patients. Blood samples were taken from patients before sensitization (week 0) and at 2, 6 and about 24 weeks after DPC sensitization. Blood for TCR sequencing was provided by twenty-nine alopecia patients at one to four time points (pre-sensitization, 2, 6 and 24 weeks).

The germline V gene (reference sequence) specifies SEHNR as CDR1 and FQNEAQ as CDR2. Counted from cysteine to phenylalanine, this CDR3 has 8 amino acids. Kept here is only the CDR3 DNA, which spans 24 bases and is read in frame from base 1. V loses 2 bases of germline sequence and J loses 16 bases, and the interval between the two ends is 3 bases. This clonotype occurred many times. What this receptor recognizes is not known. No clone much larger than this one lies a single base away; base qualities are absent. Broader findings and caveats from the paper: Compared with pre-sensitization or healthy control sets, expanded TCRs formed significantly more large CDR3 similarity clusters, which is consistent with antigen-driven responses. Because every patient had alopecia, a presumed autoimmune disease, the patients' immune response might differ from that of healthy individuals. Patch test score was positively correlated with the number of PT1 expanded TCRs, with significance at thresholds 8, 16 and 32 but not at 4. Repeated subsampling changed both the strength of the expansion versus patch-test correlation and the threshold at which the correlation became significant. DPC sensitization did not change how many TCRs were above 1 in 1000 frequency, and no evidence was found of alterations in global repertoire structure.

The label giving this sample's time point can be read as: patch test 2, 6 weeks after DPC sensitization. Explained via the paper, the treatment or condition label denotes: therapeutic diphenylcyclopropenone sensitization with weekly scalp DPC. Blood at each patch-test visit was drawn before the patch test was applied. To be eligible, patients had to be aged 18 to 70, diagnosed with alopecia and judged suitable for DPC therapy, while pregnant patients were excluded. Total RNA was isolated from unfractionated whole blood collected in Tempus Blood RNA tubes. Libraries were made using RACE. Sequencing instrument: NextSeq 500. During library preparation, unique molecular identifiers were attached to individual cDNA molecules so that TCRs could be counted quantitatively and reproducibly. From each blood RNA sample, both TCR alpha and TCR beta chains were sequenced. Per the authors' processing: The median number of TCRs per sample was approximately 98,000, ranging from about 20,000 to 690,600. V, J and CDR3 annotation of the TCR reads was performed with the Decombinator software suite. To make PS versus PT1 abundance plots, every sample was subsampled to the same number of TCRs (28,000). TCRs were defined as expanded if absent before sensitization and observed at least eight times at the 2-week time point. In-frame beta chains were kept once TCRdb had trimmed the public reads at Q25 with fastp and called clones with MiXCR. Every entry covers one CDR3 protein and lists the most common genes and DNA from its rows. These V and J calls are TCRdb output, not the study's own analysis. The sample has under 85,000 distinct CDR3 sequences on record, under 13% of them singletons. The ten most abundant clones make up about 6.6% of the sample.

Sequencing used whole blood, obtained in connection with sensitization to the hapten diphenylcyclopropenone (DPC). The chain joins TRBV7-9 to TRBJ2-1, with the D gene uncertain. This TCR came from a woman aged 45-65 years with alopecia areata. Some clones in this sample may be carry-over from other donors' samples. The CDR3 is CASSLQFF. DNA sequence: TGTGCCAGCAGCTTACAATTCTTC.